The 24 T cell receptor beta chains presented below share a single source sample, sequenced in a study of T cell responses to AZD1222 COVID-19 vaccine. Some clones are missing from TCRdb's copy, which holds only in-frame ones; the method was immunoSEQ multiplex PCR. This repertoire shows about 150,000 clones, approximately 90% found once; its top ten account for approximately 4%. This material consisted of peripheral blood, taken on day 0 of AZD1222 vaccination. The origin of the receptors is an adult in good health.

This clone was seen more than once but under ten times. The V and J genes are TRBV7-2 and TRBJ2-3; 8 bases are a match to TRBD2. The V and J ends lost 6 bases and 1 base, in that order; junction bases with no gene match: 6. The CDR3 covers 15 residues. Per the germline V gene, CDR1 is SGHTA and CDR2 is FQGNSA. CDR3 bases: TGTGCCAGCAGTTCCAGCGGGAGTGGCACAGATACGCAGTATTTT. Its translation: CASSSSGSGTDTQYF.

V and J are TRBV13 and TRBJ1-6, with 7 bases that match TRBD1. The CDR3 length is 16 residues. From germline, CDR1 is PRHDT and CDR2 FYEKMQ (reference sequence). V lost 6 bases to trimming and J lost 13 bases; unmatched junction nucleotides: 18. CDR3 sequence (DNA): TGTGCCAGCAGTCCGGGATCCGACAGGGCGGAATCCCCCCTCCACTTT. It specifies CASSPGSDRAESPLHF.

This chain connects TRBV5-5 to TRBJ1-6; possible D gene TRBD1, 6 bases. The CDR3 sequence is 15 residues long. With 0 bases removed from V and 9 bases from J, the gap between germline ends came to 13 bases. Germline CDR1 and CDR2: SGHKS and YYEKEE (reference sequence). CDR3 residues: CASSLEPRGGSPLHF. CDR3 sequence (DNA): TGTGCCAGCAGCTTGGAGCCCAGGGGCGGTTCACCCCTCCACTTT.

This chain connects TRBV11-3 to TRBJ2-7; D is perhaps TRBD1 (5 bases). Germline V lookup: CDR1 SGHNT, CDR2 YENEEA. CDR3 size: 13 residues. The germline V and J ends were trimmed by 4 bases and 7 bases, with 14 bases remaining between them. The CDR3 spells CASSSIRGGEQYF. CDR3 DNA: TGTGCCAGCAGCTCTATAAGGGGCGGAGAGCAGTACTTC.

Here the CDR3 DNA reads TGTGCCAGCAGTCGCCTGGGGGATCAGCCCCAGCATTTT. Translated: CASSRLGDQPQHF. The gene calls are TRBV28 and TRBJ1-5, with D perhaps matching TRBD1 (5 bases). Per germline, CDR1 MDHEN and CDR2 SYDVKM. Trimming removed 5 bases from V and 5 bases from J, with 10 bases in between. This CDR3 spans 13 amino acids.

In its sample, this clone was seen once. The chain combines TRBV18 with TRBJ2-2; tentative D call: TRBD1 (6 bases). The V end was cut by 1 base, the J end by 4 bases, with 10 bases between. The germline gives CDR1 KGHSH, CDR2 LQKENI. There are 15 residues in the CDR3. Here the CDR3 DNA reads TGTGCCAGCTCACCACGGGGGCTCGGCACCGGGGAGCTGTTTTTT. It yields the protein CASSPRGLGTGELFF.

The rearrangement uses TRBV28 and TRBJ2-7; D unresolved. With 6 bases removed from V and 5 bases from J, the gap between germline ends came to 11 bases. Germline CDR1 reads MDHEN; CDR2 reads SYDVKM. The CDR3 consists of 12 residues. The CDR3 here is CASSPPVDEQYF. CDR3 DNA sequence: TGTGCCAGCAGCCCCCCCGTGGACGAGCAGTACTTC. The variable domain in full, completed from reference TRBV28 and TRBJ2-7, reads DVKVTQSSRYLVKRTGEKVFLECVQDMDHENMFWYRQDPGLGLRLIYFSYDVKMKEKGDIPEGYSVSREKKERFSLILESASTNQTSMYLCASSPPVDEQYFGPGTRLTVT.

The chain joins TRBV11-3 to TRBJ2-5; maybe TRBD1 (5 bases). CDR1 and CDR2 (germline): SGHNT, YENEEA. Trimming removed 1 base at V and 2 bases at J, with 11 bases between. CDR3 length equals 15 residues. CDR3 DNA: TGTGCCAGCAGCTTAGGGGGAAGGGGTCAAGAGACCCAGTACTTC. Protein product: CASSLGGRGQETQYF.

J is TRBJ2-7 and V is TRBV11-3, with TRBD2 matching 7 bases. Losses at the gene ends were 10 bases for V and 6 bases for J; bases not matched to a gene: 15. The CDR3 spans 14 residues. Looked up from germline, CDR1 is SGHNT and CDR2 is YENEEA. The CDR3 region is CATSGVAGATEQYF. The DNA for the CDR3 is TGTGCCACCTCTGGGGTAGCGGGCGCGACCGAGCAGTACTTC.

The rearrangement uses TRBV19 and TRBJ1-6, with D perhaps TRBD1 (5 bases). V lost 3 bases and J lost 11, with 14 bases in between. The CDR3 sequence is 14 residues long. Germline CDR1 LNHDA, CDR2 SQIVND (reference sequence). The CDR3 reads CASSMGQFGAPLHF. In nucleotides, the CDR3 is TGTGCCAGTAGTATGGGGCAGTTTGGTGCACCCCTCCACTTT. The full variable domain, rest sourced from reference TRBV19 and TRBJ1-6, is DGGITQSPKYLFRKEGQNVTLSCEQNLNHDAMYWYRQDPGQGLRLIYYSQIVNDFQKGDIAEGYSVSREKKESFPLTVTSAQKNPTAFYLCASSMGQFGAPLHFGNGTRLTVT.

This chain links TRBV7-6 with TRBJ2-7; D might be TRBD1 (6 bases). This CDR3 region has 15 residues. Trimming shortened V by 1 base and J by 3 bases, and 13 bases separated the two germline ends. The germline CDR1 and CDR2 sequences are SGHVS and FNYEAQ. The CDR3 sequence: CASSLEDRGSYEQYF. CDR3 nucleotide sequence: TGTGCCAGCAGCTTAGAGGACAGAGGAAGCTACGAGCAGTACTTC.

V usage is TRBV7-2 and J usage is TRBJ1-3; a possible D gene is TRBD1 (5 bases). The germline V gene encodes CDR1 SGHTA and CDR2 FQGNSA. V was pared by 1 base and J by 4 bases, with 11 bases between. The CDR3 extends over 15 amino acids. CDR3 coding DNA: TGTGCCAGCAGCTTAGTCGGGGGGGACGGAAACACCATATATTTT. It codes for CASSLVGGDGNTIYF.

This clone was observed a handful of times. The rearrangement uses TRBV12-5 and TRBJ1-2, with 7 bases that match TRBD1. The ends lost 5 bases at V and 9 bases at J; junction bases unmatched: 9. The CDR3 is 13 amino acids. The germline V gene has CDR1 LGHNT and CDR2 FRNRAP. CDR3 nucleotide sequence: TGTGCTAGTGGTCGCGGGACAGCCAAAAGCTACACCTTC. It specifies CASGRGTAKSYTF. Full variable domain (rest looked up from reference TRBV12-5 and TRBJ1-2): DARVTQTPRHKVTEMGQEVTMRCQPILGHNTVFWYRQTMMQGLELLAYFRNRAPLDDSGMPKDRFSAEMPDATLATLKIQPSEPRDSAVYFCASGRGTAKSYTFGSGTRLTVV.

The V gene is TRBV30, the J gene TRBJ2-1; 10 bases fit TRBD1. CDR1 and CDR2 from the germline V gene are GTSNPN and SVGIG (reference sequence). This CDR3 has 13 residues. Losses at the gene ends were 8 bases for V and 7 bases for J; bases not matched to a gene: 8. In DNA form, the CDR3 reads TGTGCCAAAGACAGGGGGCTCGGAAATGAGCAGTTCTTC. It yields the protein CAKDRGLGNEQFF. Using reference TRBV30 and TRBJ2-1 for the parts outside the CDR3, the full variable domain is SQTIHQWPATLVQPVGSPLSLECTVEGTSNPNLYWYRQAAGRGLQLLFYSVGIGQISSEVPQNLSASRPQDRQFILSSKKLLLSDSGFYLCAKDRGLGNEQFFGPGTRLTVL.

The V call is TRBV10-3, the J call TRBJ1-1, with 9 bases aligning to TRBD1. The V and J ends lost 0 bases and 4 bases, in that order; junction bases with no gene match: 0. Per the germline V gene, CDR1 is ENHRY and CDR2 is SYGVKD. CDR3 length: 14 residues. The CDR3 loop reads CAISESTGGTEAFF. The DNA of the CDR3 is TGTGCCATCAGTGAGTCGACAGGGGGCACTGAAGCTTTCTTT.

V usage is TRBV6-6 and J usage is TRBJ2-7; D perhaps matches TRBD2 (6 bases). Trimming cost V 0 bases and J 1 base, with 10 bases left between them. The CDR3 runs to 15 residues. The germline CDR1 and CDR2 sequences are MNHNY and SVGAGI (reference sequence). In nucleotides, the CDR3 is TGTGCCAGCAGTTACTCGTCGGGAGCTTCCTACGAGCAGTACTTC. It yields the protein CASSYSSGASYEQYF.

V usage is TRBV6-1 and J usage is TRBJ2-1, with D unresolved. Germline V gives CDR1 MNHNS, CDR2 SASEGT. Trimming left V 2 bases short and J 2 bases short, with 10 bases between. There are 15 residues in the CDR3. CDR3 amino acids: CASSETRLTYNEQFF. For the CDR3, the DNA is TGTGCCAGCAGTGAAACCAGGTTGACCTACAATGAGCAGTTCTTC.

The count of this clone is one. The rearrangement links TRBV4-2 to TRBJ2-2, with 8 bases matching TRBD2. Germline V lookup: CDR1 LGHNA, CDR2 YNFKEQ. J gave up 4 bases and V 2 bases, and 6 bases lay outside the gene matches. The CDR3 consists of 16 residues. As DNA, the CDR3 is TGTGCCAGCAGCCAATGGACGACTAGCGCCACCGGGGAGCTGTTTTTT. Protein sequence: CASSQWTTSATGELFF.

This sequence joins TRBV11-3 and TRBJ1-6; D unresolved. Germline CDR1 is SGHNT and CDR2 is YENEEA. V dropped 8 bases and J dropped 0 bases, with 14 bases sitting between them. CDR3 length: 16 amino acids. CDR3 region: CASARERSSYNSPLHF. The DNA of the CDR3 is TGTGCCAGCGCCCGTGAAAGGAGCTCCTATAATTCACCCCTCCACTTT.

The chain links TRBV18 to TRBJ2-2; 8 bases fit TRBD2. The CDR3 is made up of 16 amino acids. The ends lost 0 bases at V and 2 bases at J; junction bases unmatched: 2. From germline, CDR1 is KGHSH and CDR2 LQKENI. The CDR3 nucleotides are TGTGCCAGCTCACCACCACTAGCGGCAAACACCGGGGAGCTGTTTTTT. It is translated as CASSPPLAANTGELFF.

The chain couples TRBV5-6 to TRBJ1-4; no clear D. CDR1 and CDR2 from the germline V gene are SGHDT and YYEEEE. Trimming took 0 bases from V and 8 from J, leaving 11 bases between them. This CDR3 is built from 14 residues. The DNA of the CDR3 is TGTGCCAGCAGCTTGGGCCTCGAAGAAGAAAAACTGTTTTTT. Its translation: CASSLGLEEEKLFF. The entire variable domain, with the rest obtained from reference TRBV5-6 and TRBJ1-4, is as follows: DAGVTQSPTHLIKTRGQQVTLRCSPKSGHDTVSWYQQALGQGPQFIFQYYEEEERQRGNFPDRFSGHQFPNYSSELNVNALLLGDSALYLCASSLGLEEEKLFFGSGTQLSVL.

The chain couples TRBV28 to TRBJ2-1, with TRBD2 as a possible D gene (5 bases). Per germline, CDR1 MDHEN and CDR2 SYDVKM. The CDR3 has 15 residues. The V gene lost 5 bases and the J gene lost 7 bases, with 18 bases spanning the gap. DNA of the CDR3: TGTGCCAGCAGTGGAGGTGGCGTGATTGGGAATGAGCAGTTCTTC. The encoded protein is CASSGGGVIGNEQFF.

The chain is built from TRBV14 and TRBJ2-7; TRBD1 might be the D (9 bases). The CDR3 is 14 amino acids. Germline values: CDR1 SGHDN, CDR2 FVKESK. Trimming removed 6 bases from V and 4 bases from J, with 16 bases in between. The CDR3 DNA sequence: TGTGCCAGCAGAGATAGCGGGACAGGGTACGAGCAGTACTTC. It codes for CASRDSGTGYEQYF.

The chain couples TRBV18 to TRBJ1-6; TRBD1 aligns across 7 bases. The V and J ends lost 1 base and 7 bases, in that order; junction bases with no gene match: 4. This CDR3 has 15 amino acids. Per the germline V gene, CDR1 is KGHSH and CDR2 is LQKENI. CDR3 bases: TGTGCCAGCTCACCACTGGGACAGCAGAATTCACCCCTCCACTTT. Translating gives CASSPLGQQNSPLHF.